These 3 T cell receptor beta chains originate from one sample sequenced in a study of cytomegalovirus exposure and HLA in healthy donors. Vbeta (60) and Jbeta (13) primers were used in the PCR. The table came from immunoSEQ multiplex PCR; TCRdb's copy has only in-frame clones and leaves some out. This table has approximately 150,000 clones, roughly 65% appearing once. The sequenced material came from PBMCs. All receptors come from a woman under 30 in good health and CMV-seropositive.

This clone was counted between two and nine times. The genes are TRBV4-3 and TRBJ2-3, with 7 bases fitting TRBD2. The CDR3 sequence is 18 residues long. Losses at the gene ends were 1 base for V and 8 bases for J; bases not matched to a gene: 18. The germline gives CDR1 LGHNA, CDR2 YSLEER. The CDR3 loop reads CASSQVSGAGSGERTQYF. The CDR3 DNA sequence: TGCGCCAGCAGCCAAGTCAGCGGAGCGGGGAGCGGGGAACGTACGCAGTATTTT.

The chain employs TRBV9 and TRBJ2-1, with 9 positions matching TRBD2. CDR1 is SGDLS and CDR2 is YYNGEE in the germline V gene. Trimming removed 0 bases from V and 2 bases from J; junction bases left unmatched: 3. This CDR3 spans 16 amino acids. This CDR3 reads CASSVEASGTYNEQFF. The CDR3, as DNA: TGTGCCAGCAGCGTAGAGGCTAGCGGGACCTACAATGAGCAGTTCTTC. The full variable domain, with the rest looked up from reference TRBV9 and TRBJ2-1, is DSGVTQTPKHLITATGQRVTLRCSPRSGDLSVYWYQQSLDQGLQFLIQYYNGEERAKGNILERFSAQQFPDLHSELNLSSLELGDSALYFCASSVEASGTYNEQFFGPGTRLTVL.

The chain employs TRBV27 and TRBJ2-7; TRBD1 aligns across 9 bases. CDR1 and CDR2 from the germline V gene are MNHEY and SMNVEV (reference sequence). The CDR3 length is 15 residues. The ends lost 5 bases at V and 5 bases at J; junction bases unmatched: 10. CDR3: CASSEYSGQGDEQYF. The DNA of the CDR3 is TGTGCCAGCAGTGAATATTCGGGACAGGGCGACGAGCAGTACTTC.